A single sample is the source of the 15 T cell receptor beta chains below, sequenced in a study of T cells in localized non-small cell lung cancer. The repertoire was sequenced with immunoSEQ multiplex PCR; TCRdb's copy has only in-frame clones and lacks some. In the table there are 90,000 to 95,000 clones, approximately 91% of which are singletons. The sample here was PBMCs, taken before any cancer treatment. The receptors originated from a woman aged 40-75 years with stage II squamous cell lung carcinoma.

The chain uses TRBV5-1 and TRBJ2-7; 8 bases agree with TRBD1. This CDR3 is built from 14 residues. Germline lookup yields CDR1 SGHRS and CDR2 YFSETQ. Trimming removed 2 bases from V and 2 bases from J; junction bases left unmatched: 3. DNA for the CDR3: TGCGCCAGCAGCTTCAGGGGGCCCACCTACGAGCAGTACTTC. Translated, it gives CASSFRGPTYEQYF.

This chain joins TRBV4-2 and TRBJ1-6, with D perhaps matching TRBD1 (5 bases). The CDR3 spans 15 residues. V was clipped by 0 bases and J by 6 bases, with 9 bases between them. CDR1 is LGHNA and CDR2 is YNFKEQ in the germline V gene. The CDR3 protein is CASSQERGPNSPLHF. The CDR3 DNA reads as TGTGCCAGCAGCCAAGAGCGGGGACCTAATTCACCCCTCCACTTT.

This clone was detected only once. V gene TRBV2 combines with J gene TRBJ2-3, with 7 positions matching TRBD1. This CDR3 contains 14 residues. The V gene end was trimmed by 4 bases and the J gene end by 4 bases; junction bases not matched to a gene: 5. Per germline, CDR1 SNHLY and CDR2 FYNNEI. CDR3 coding DNA: TGTGCCAGCAGTGTTGACAGGGTATCAGATACGCAGTATTTT. It yields the protein CASSVDRVSDTQYF.

This chain connects TRBV6-4 to TRBJ2-3; D unresolved. Trimming stripped 3 bases from V and 5 bases from J, with 12 bases between. The CDR3 loop spans 14 amino acids. Germline-derived CDR1 and CDR2 are MRHNA and SNTAGT. This CDR3 is CASSETRSRDTQYF. The CDR3 DNA follows: TGTGCCAGCAGTGAGACGAGGAGTCGAGATACGCAGTATTTT.

The chain combines TRBV18 with TRBJ1-5; no clear D. This CDR3 is built from 13 residues. Deletions cut 4 bases from V and 0 bases from J, with 4 bases between. In germline, CDR1 is KGHSH, CDR2 LQKENI. The CDR3 region has the DNA TGTGCCAGCTCACTCAATAGCAATCAGCCCCAGCATTTT. This codes for CASSLNSNQPQHF. Supplemented by reference TRBV18 and TRBJ1-5, the full variable domain reads NAGVMQNPRHLVRRRGQEARLRCSPMKGHSHVYWYRQLPEEGLKFMVYLQKENIIDESGMPKERFSAEFPKEGPSILRIQQVVRGDSAAYFCASSLNSNQPQHFGDGTRLSIL.

The gene calls are TRBV11-2 and TRBJ2-3, with 9 nucleotides matching TRBD2. There are 17 residues in the CDR3. Germline trimming cut 1 base from V and 5 bases from J; bases unmatched to any gene: 10. The germline gives CDR1 SGHAT, CDR2 FQNNGV. The CDR3 reads CASSLVIRRGGQDTQYF. The CDR3 DNA is TGTGCCAGCAGCTTAGTGATACGGCGGGGGGGCCAAGATACGCAGTATTTT.

The V gene is TRBV2, the J gene TRBJ1-1, with 9 bases fitting TRBD1. Germline V CDR1 and CDR2: SNHLY, FYNNEI. The length of the CDR3 is 14 residues. J lost 6 bases, V lost 5 bases, and 7 bases had no gene match. CDR3: CASSFGTGSPEAFF. CDR3 DNA: TGTGCCAGCAGTTTTGGGACAGGGAGCCCTGAAGCTTTCTTT.

The chain carries TRBV6-1 and TRBJ2-7; TRBD1 matches at 7 bases. Germline V gene data show CDR1 as MNHNS and CDR2 as SASEGT. The CDR3 runs to 14 residues. Germline trimming cut 10 bases from V and 7 bases from J; bases unmatched to any gene: 16. The CDR3 coding sequence is TGTGCCACCCAAGACAGGGCGACCTCGGGGGAGCAGTACTTC. The encoded protein is CATQDRATSGEQYF.

The chain uses TRBV27 and TRBJ2-7, with D possibly matching TRBD1 (5 bases). The CDR3 totals 14 residues. Trimming shortened V by 2 bases and J by 4 bases, and 12 bases separated the two germline ends. CDR1 and CDR2 (germline): MNHEY, SMNVEV (reference sequence). The CDR3 DNA is TGTGCCAGCAGTTTACAAGGGGTCCATTACGAGCAGTACTTC. Translated: CASSLQGVHYEQYF.

V usage is TRBV2 and J usage is TRBJ2-5, with D hard to call. The J call is in doubt because the DNA end fits TRBJ2-7 better. This CDR3 spans 15 amino acids. Looked up from germline, CDR1 is SNHLY and CDR2 is FYNNEI. The CDR3: CASSERATYNYEQYF. The CDR3, as DNA: TGTGCCAGCAGTGAGCGCGCTACATACAACTACGAGCAGTACTTC.

The chain uses TRBV11-2 and TRBJ1-1; 7 bases line up with TRBD1. Germline V CDR1 and CDR2: SGHAT, FQNNGV. The CDR3 spans 14 residues. V was clipped by 1 base and J by 4 bases; unmatched bases: 3. The CDR3: CASSLGQGGTEAFF. The DNA for the CDR3 is TGTGCCAGCAGCTTAGGACAGGGTGGCACTGAAGCTTTCTTT. The full variable domain, with the rest looked up from reference TRBV11-2 and TRBJ1-1, is EAGVAQSPRYKIIEKRQSVAFWCNPISGHATLYWYQQILGQGPKLLIQFQNNGVVDDSQLPKDRFSAERLKGVDSTLKIQPAKLEDSAVYLCASSLGQGGTEAFFGQGTRLTVV.

The chain is built from TRBV6-5 and TRBJ2-7; D is tentatively TRBD1 or TRBD2 (6 bases each). Germline lookup yields CDR1 MNHEY and CDR2 SVGAGI. There are 14 residues in the CDR3. The V end was cut by 6 bases, the J end by 5 bases, with 17 bases between. CDR3: CASRQTGGSHEQYF. The CDR3, as DNA: TGTGCCAGCAGGCAGACAGGAGGGTCCCACGAGCAGTACTTC.

The chain links TRBV5-4 to TRBJ2-5, with 8 bases identical to TRBD2. The CDR3 sequence is 16 residues long. The germline gives CDR1 SGHNT, CDR2 YYREEE (reference sequence). The V segment lost 1 base and the J segment 1 base; nucleotides outside the gene matches: 6. The chain's CDR3 is CASSLPGLGGQETQYF. In nucleotides, the CDR3 is TGTGCCAGCAGCTTGCCGGGACTAGGAGGCCAAGAGACCCAGTACTTC.

Only one count was recorded for this clone. The chain has TRBV7-6 and TRBJ1-1; 12 bases match TRBD1. The CDR3 length is 16 residues. Germline loops: CDR1 SGHVS, CDR2 FNYEAQ. Trimming cost V 1 base and J 4 bases; bases outside gene matches: 4. The CDR3 loop is CASSLGGTGGGTEAFF. The DNA of the CDR3 is TGTGCCAGCAGCTTAGGTGGGACAGGGGGCGGCACTGAAGCTTTCTTT.

The chain employs TRBV6-1 and TRBJ1-3, with no clear D. V was trimmed by 4 bases and J by 4 bases, leaving 14 bases between them. The germline V gene encodes CDR1 MNHNS and CDR2 SASEGT. The CDR3 consists of 15 residues. DNA of the CDR3: TGTGCCAGCAGTGCCTCCAACCCTGGAGGAAACACCATATATTTT. Translating it yields CASSASNPGGNTIYF.